This is a list of T cell receptor beta chains from one sample in a study of CD8 T cells in Susac syndrome. TCRdb re-derived calls from the immunoSEQ multiplex PCR reads in MiXCR, one entry per CDR3 protein. Of about 210,000 distinct CDR3 sequences in the sample, 85% to 95% were seen once. The sequencing input was CD4+ T cells from PBMCs. The receptors shown here come from a human donor with multiple sclerosis. The CDR3 runs from the conserved cysteine through the conserved F or W. The order of the fields is clone size, D gene, V gene, J gene, CDR3 protein, CDR3 DNA. D genes are given only for firm matches. Clone size is stated in some rows and not others, as once, few, many or a class when expanded.

once	.	TRBV3-1	TRBJ2-3	CASSQGYTQYF	TGTGCCAGCAGCCAAGGTTATACGCAGTATTTT
.	.	TRBV12-3/TRBV12-4	TRBJ1-1	CASTPPWENTEAFF	TGTGCCAGCACCCCCCCCTGGGAGAACACTGAAGCTTTCTTT
.	.	TRBV30	TRBJ2-5	CACITGPWETQYF	TGTGCCTGTATCACCGGGCCTTGGGAGACCCAGTACTTC
.	.	TRBV29-1	TRBJ1-1	CSVLGPIVNTEAFF	TGCAGCGTTCTTGGGCCGATCGTGAACACTGAAGCTTTCTTT
.	TRBD1	TRBV2	TRBJ1-2	CASRPGTGGSYTF	TGTGCCAGCAGACCCGGGACAGGGGGGAGCTACACCTTC
.	.	TRBV30	TRBJ1-3	CAWTVSGNTIYF	TGTGCCTGGACAGTCTCTGGAAACACCATATATTTT
.	.	TRBV11-2	TRBJ1-1	CASSFLDSNTEAFF	TGTGCCAGCAGCTTCTTGGACAGTAACACTGAAGCTTTCTTT
.	TRBD1	TRBV20-1	TRBJ1-5	CSAMTGSNQPQHF	TGCAGTGCCATGACAGGGAGCAATCAGCCCCAGCATTTT
.	.	TRBV29-1	TRBJ1-2	CSVEKGQGDPGYTF	TGCAGCGTTGAAAAGGGGCAGGGTGATCCTGGCTACACCTTC
.	TRBD1	TRBV29-1	TRBJ2-2	CSVTHGTANTGELFF	TGCAGCGTCACCCACGGGACAGCGAACACCGGGGAGCTGTTTTTT
.	.	TRBV29-1	TRBJ1-1	CSVDGQLNTEVFF	TGCAGCGTTGACGGTCAGCTGAACACTGAAGTTTTCTTT
once	.	TRBV25-1	TRBJ2-5	CASSEFGRETQYF	TGTGCCAGCAGTGAATTTGGGCGAGAGACCCAGTACTTC
.	.	TRBV19	TRBJ1-2	CASNDRTDGYTF	TGTGCCAGTAACGACAGGACCGATGGCTACACCTTC
.	.	TRBV3-1	TRBJ2-3	CASSQGPTGADTQYF	TGTGCCAGCAGCCAAGGGCCGACAGGAGCAGATACGCAGTATTTT
.	.	TRBV20-1	TRBJ1-1	CSAISTAFNTEAFF	TGCAGTGCTATATCGACTGCCTTCAACACTGAAGCTTTCTTT
.	.	TRBV6-6	TRBJ1-2	CASRSRISYGYTF	TGTGCCAGCAGGTCCAGAATTTCGTATGGCTACACCTTC
.	.	TRBV18	TRBJ2-3	CASSPPPLGTDTQYF	TGTGCCAGCTCACCCCCTCCGCTGGGCACAGATACGCAGTATTTT
.	TRBD2	TRBV30	TRBJ2-6	CARSGRSGANVLTF	TGTGCCCGCTCCGGGAGGTCTGGGGCCAACGTCCTGACTTTC
.	TRBD1	TRBV10-3	TRBJ2-3	CAITGTGTDTQYF	TGTGCCATCACAGGGACAGGCACAGATACGCAGTATTTT
.	TRBD1	TRBV6-5	TRBJ1-1	CASSTIDRDSSAFF	TGTGCCAGCAGTACTATCGACAGGGACTCGTCGGCTTTCTTT
.	.	TRBV4-2	TRBJ1-4	CASSQDMAGGKLFF	TGTGCCAGCAGCCAGGACATGGCGGGAGGGAAACTGTTTTTT
.	TRBD2	TRBV11-3	TRBJ2-3	CASSSGGPGDTQYF	TGTGCCAGCAGCTCGGGGGGTCCGGGAGATACGCAGTATTTT
.	TRBD2	TRBV7-7	TRBJ2-5	CALGTSGGQETQYF	TGTGCGCTGGGTACTAGCGGGGGCCAAGAGACCCAGTACTTC
once	.	TRBV5-1	TRBJ2-6	CASSLGGPPSGANVLTF	TGCGCCAGCAGCTTGGGCGGGCCGCCCTCTGGGGCCAACGTCCTGACTTTC
.	.	TRBV15	TRBJ2-7	CATSRDHYQQYF	TGTGCCACCAGCAGAGATCATTATCAGCAGTACTTC
.	.	TRBV5-1	TRBJ2-6	CASRYALSGANVLTF	TGCGCCAGCAGATACGCCCTTTCTGGGGCCAACGTCCTGACTTTC
.	TRBD1	TRBV20-1	TRBJ2-1	CSAAQRQGTPYNEQFF	TGCAGTGCTGCCCAACGACAGGGGACTCCCTACAATGAGCAGTTCTTC
once	.	TRBV9	TRBJ2-3	CASSVLPDLARGTDTQYF	TGTGCCAGCAGCGTCCTCCCGGACCTGGCGAGAGGCACAGATACGCAGTATTTT
.	.	TRBV2	TRBJ2-2	CASTPPTRNTGELFF	TGTGCCAGCACTCCACCCACTCGTAACACCGGGGAGCTGTTTTTT
.	.	TRBV3-1	TRBJ2-2	CASSQDLGGTGELFF	TGTGCCAGCAGCCAAGATTTAGGGGGGACCGGGGAGCTGTTTTTT
.	.	TRBV6-6	TRBJ2-7	CASRIVYEQYF	TGTGCCAGTCGGATTGTGTACGAGCAGTACTTC
.	.	TRBV14	TRBJ2-7	CASSHRTPGEQYF	TGTGCCAGCAGTCACAGAACTCCCGGTGAGCAGTACTTC
.	.	TRBV19	TRBJ2-5	CASSATAQETQYF	TGTGCCAGTAGCGCGACAGCCCAAGAGACCCAGTACTTC
.	TRBD1	TRBV7-9	TRBJ1-2	CASSLDGRTGGVYGYTF	TGTGCCAGCAGCTTAGACGGACGGACAGGGGGCGTCTATGGCTACACCTTC
.	TRBD2	TRBV30	TRBJ2-5	CAWNLAGFMTQYF	TGTGCCTGGAACCTAGCGGGGTTCATGACCCAGTACTTC
.	TRBD2	TRBV2	TRBJ2-4	CATTLAPNNIQYF	TGTGCCACCACACTAGCGCCAAATAACATTCAGTACTTC
once	.	TRBV15	TRBJ2-1	CATSREGLAGEQFF	TGTGCCACCAGCAGAGAGGGGCTAGCAGGTGAGCAGTTCTTC
once	TRBD1	TRBV29-1	TRBJ1-2	CETGDYGYTF	TGCGAAACAGGGGACTATGGCTACACCTTC